This TCR beta chain was identified during a study of blood T cell repertoires in COVID-19. Only in-frame clones appear in the TCRdb table, and some are missing; sequencing was by immunoSEQ multiplex PCR. Altogether roughly 290,000 clones are present, approximately 83% being singletons, with the ten largest covering about 2.2%. Germline V gene data show CDR1 as SGHDT and CDR2 as YYEEEE. J gave up 4 bases and V 6 bases, and 22 bases lay outside the gene matches. The length of the CDR3 is 19 residues. Sequenced sample: peripheral blood. V usage is TRBV5-6 and J usage is TRBJ2-3; TRBD1 matches at 8 bases. This clonotype originated in a woman aged 30 to 39 who had recovered from COVID-19. CDR3 in DNA: TGTGCCAGCACCCCCCGCGGAACAGGGGGTACTTTGGTATCAGATACGCAGTATTTT. Translating gives CASTPRGTGGTLVSDTQYF.